The clone carrying this T cell receptor beta chain has just a few counts. This sample is drawn from a study of blood T cell repertoires in COVID-19. The CDR3 runs to 13 residues. Germline CDR1 is SQVTM and CDR2 is ANQGSEA. Trimming removed 4 bases from V and 0 bases from J, with 10 bases in between. Using immunoSEQ multiplex PCR, the repertoire was profiled, and TCRdb retains in-frame clones only, with some absent. The sample consists of some 200,000 clones, 80% to 85% of them appearing once. The sequenced material came from peripheral blood. The V and J genes are TRBV29-1 and TRBJ2-7, with a tentative D call TRBD1 (6 bases). The source is a woman older than 75 with active or convalescent COVID-19. This CDR3 is CSVVGQISYEQYF. The CDR3 nucleotides read TGCAGCGTTGTTGGACAGATCTCCTACGAGCAGTACTTC.